This TCR beta chain was documented in a study of blood T cell repertoires in COVID-19. The overall study: From T cells, B-cell-depleted T cells, or PBMCs came the material, which was cDNA or gDNA.

Profiling relied on immunoSEQ multiplex PCR, and the TCRdb table lists in-frame clones only, not all of them. The sample lists some 100,000 clones; 91% were seen once. What was sequenced was peripheral blood. This TCR came from a man aged 55-75 years with acute or convalescent COVID-19.

The CDR3 nucleotides are TGTGCCATCAGTGGGCAGGGGGGACAGGGAAGCGGAGATACGCAGTATTTT. Its protein is CAISGQGGQGSGDTQYF. The genes are TRBV10-3 and TRBJ2-3; 9 nucleotides agree with TRBD1. The CDR3 sequence is 17 residues long. V was clipped by 4 bases and J by 5 bases; unmatched bases: 13. Germline CDR1 and CDR2: ENHRY and SYGVKD.